The present T cell receptor beta chain was sequenced within a study of blood T cell repertoires in COVID-19. The table came from immunoSEQ multiplex PCR; TCRdb's copy has only in-frame clones and leaves some out. The sample has some 75,000 clones; 75% to 90% are singletons. The CDR3 runs to 13 residues. Trimming removed 3 bases at V and 6 bases at J, with 11 bases between. Per the germline V gene, CDR1 is WNHNN and CDR2 is SYGVQD (reference sequence). The sequenced sample was peripheral blood. V is TRBV10-1 and J is TRBJ1-2, with D uncertain. The receptor was isolated from a man older than 75 with COVID-19, enrolled during active disease. The CDR3 sequence: CASSDSLEDGYTF. As DNA, the CDR3 is TGCGCCAGCAGTGACAGCCTCGAGGATGGCTACACCTTC.